The 12 T cell receptor beta chains below come from one sample, sequenced in a study of blood T cell repertoires in COVID-19. Only in-frame clones appear in the TCRdb table, and some are missing; sequencing was by immunoSEQ multiplex PCR. The sample carries about 300,000 clones, 89% recorded once. Sample: peripheral blood. The origin of the receptors is a woman aged 25 to 39 with COVID-19, enrolled during active disease.

The chain carries TRBV19 and TRBJ2-7; a possible D gene is TRBD2 (5 bases). Germline V gene data show CDR1 as LNHDA and CDR2 as SQIVND (reference sequence). V dropped 10 bases and J dropped 0 bases, with 19 bases sitting between them. This CDR3 has 15 amino acids. The CDR3 reads CATRSYGLSSYEQYF. The CDR3 region has the DNA TGTGCCACCAGGAGTTATGGACTTAGCTCCTACGAGCAGTACTTC.

The rearrangement uses TRBV28 and TRBJ1-5, with 11 bases lining up with TRBD1. CDR1 is MDHEN and CDR2 is SYDVKM in the germline V gene. The CDR3 consists of 17 residues. V lost 3 bases, J lost 2 bases, and 6 bases stayed unmatched. The CDR3 nucleotides read TGTGCCAGCAGTTTCCCCGGGACAGGGGGGGGCAATCAGCCCCAGCATTTT. Translated: CASSFPGTGGGNQPQHF.

V gene TRBV13 combines with J gene TRBJ1-1, with D possibly matching TRBD1 (5 bases). CDR1 and CDR2 (germline): PRHDT, FYEKMQ (reference sequence). Trimming left V 5 bases short and J 0 bases short, with 10 bases between. The CDR3 sequence is 14 residues long. The CDR3 loop is CASSRTRVNTEAFF. The CDR3 bases are TGTGCCAGCAGCCGAACCAGGGTGAACACTGAAGCTTTCTTT.

The chain couples TRBV7-2 to TRBJ1-2; D gene ambiguous. Germline V gene lookup returns CDR1 SGHTA and CDR2 FQGNSA. The V end lost 1 base, the J end lost 8 bases, and 8 bases lay between the germline ends. This CDR3 is built from 12 residues. The CDR3 nucleotides read TGTGCCAGCAGCTTAGAAGAGTGGGGCTACACCTTC. Translated, it gives CASSLEEWGYTF.

The gene calls are TRBV29-1 and TRBJ1-2, with D perhaps matching TRBD1 (6 bases). V was pared by 5 bases and J by 8 bases, with 12 bases between. Germline values: CDR1 SQVTM, CDR2 ANQGSEA. This CDR3 has 11 residues. CDR3 nucleotide sequence: TGCAGCGTTTACAGGGAAGGCGGCTACACCTTC. As protein: CSVYREGGYTF.

The chain combines TRBV27 with TRBJ1-2, with D hard to call. The CDR3 is made up of 13 amino acids. V was cut by 3 bases and J by 3 bases, with 8 bases left in between. The germline V gene has CDR1 MNHEY and CDR2 SMNVEV (reference sequence). This CDR3 is CASSFMQDYGYTF. The CDR3 DNA reads TGTGCCAGCAGTTTCATGCAGGACTATGGCTACACCTTC.

This chain connects TRBV18 to TRBJ2-3; possible D gene TRBD1, 5 bases. Germline CDR1 is KGHSH and CDR2 is LQKENI. V lost 4 bases and J lost 4, with 9 bases in between. CDR3 size: 13 residues. CDR3 protein: CASSRQSPDTQYF. In DNA form, the CDR3 reads TGTGCCAGCTCACGACAGAGCCCAGATACGCAGTATTTT.

The CDR3 reads CASSLWGGGNQPQHF. DNA of the CDR3: TGTGCCAGCAGTTTATGGGGGGGAGGCAATCAGCCCCAGCATTTT. This chain links TRBV27 with TRBJ1-5; D is possibly TRBD1 (5 bases). The germline V gene has CDR1 MNHEY and CDR2 SMNVEV (reference sequence). The CDR3 is made up of 15 amino acids. V was cut by 1 base and J by 2 bases, with 9 bases left in between.

The V gene is TRBV7-9, the J gene TRBJ1-1, with 8 bases identical to TRBD1. V was clipped by 3 bases and J by 3 bases; unmatched bases: 9. The CDR3 covers 16 residues. Germline CDR1 and CDR2: SEHNR and FQNEAQ (reference sequence). CDR3 protein: CASSFFRQGADTEAFF. The CDR3 DNA sequence: TGTGCCAGCAGCTTCTTTCGGCAGGGGGCGGACACTGAAGCTTTCTTT.

The genes are TRBV6-4 and TRBJ2-7; 12 nucleotides line up with TRBD2. Germline CDR1 reads MRHNA; CDR2 reads SNTAGT. V lost 5 bases to trimming and J lost 6 bases; unmatched junction nucleotides: 8. There are 15 residues in the CDR3. CDR3 sequence reads: CASSILAGGACEQYV. The CDR3 DNA is TGTGCCAGCAGTATACTAGCGGGGGGTGCTTGCGAGCAGTACGTC.

This rearrangement joins TRBV6-4 to TRBJ2-3; 10 bases fit TRBD2. The V gene end was trimmed by 10 bases and the J gene end by 6 bases; junction bases not matched to a gene: 13. CDR1 is MRHNA, CDR2 SNTAGT, per germline. This CDR3 has 15 residues. CDR3 coding DNA: TGTGCCACCAGAAGTCTAGCGGGGGCCCGGGATACGCAGTATTTT. It yields the protein CATRSLAGARDTQYF.

CDR3 DNA: TGCGCCAGCAGCTTAACCCTCGGGGGGCCGGGCACTGAAGCTTTCTTT. The encoded protein is CASSLTLGGPGTEAFF. The V call is TRBV5-1, the J call TRBJ1-1, with D maybe TRBD1 (6 bases). Germline V gene lookup returns CDR1 SGHRS and CDR2 YFSETQ. CDR3 length equals 16 residues. The V and J ends lost 2 bases and 4 bases respectively, with 18 bases between them. Looking up the rest from reference TRBV5-1 and TRBJ1-1 gives the full variable domain: KAGVTQTPRYLIKTRGQQVTLSCSPISGHRSVSWYQQTPGQGLQFLFEYFSETQRNKGNFPGRFSGRQFSNSRSEMNVSTLELGDSALYLCASSLTLGGPGTEAFFGQGTRLTVV.